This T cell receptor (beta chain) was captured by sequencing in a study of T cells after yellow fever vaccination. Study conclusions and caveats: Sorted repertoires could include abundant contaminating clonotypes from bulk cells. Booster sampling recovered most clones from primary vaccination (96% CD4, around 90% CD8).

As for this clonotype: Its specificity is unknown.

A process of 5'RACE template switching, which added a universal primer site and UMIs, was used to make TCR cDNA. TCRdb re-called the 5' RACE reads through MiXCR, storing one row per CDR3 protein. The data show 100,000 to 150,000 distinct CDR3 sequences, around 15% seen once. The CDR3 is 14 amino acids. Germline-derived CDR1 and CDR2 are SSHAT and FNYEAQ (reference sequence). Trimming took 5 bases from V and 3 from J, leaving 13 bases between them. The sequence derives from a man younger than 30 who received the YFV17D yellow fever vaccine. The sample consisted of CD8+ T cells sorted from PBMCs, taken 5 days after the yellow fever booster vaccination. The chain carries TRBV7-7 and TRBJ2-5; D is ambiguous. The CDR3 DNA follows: TGTGCCAGCAGCCCCTCGGACCGGGAAGAGACCCAGTACTTC. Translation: CASSPSDREETQYF.